These 27 T cell receptor beta chains came from one sample sequenced in a study of blood T cell repertoires in COVID-19. Assay: immunoSEQ multiplex PCR; the TCRdb copy retains only in-frame clones and omits some. The sample has approximately 250,000 clones; approximately 90% are singletons. Sequenced material: PBMCs or T cells enriched from blood (not recorded which). Receptor source: a woman aged 40 to 55 with acute COVID-19.

The V call is TRBV13, the J call TRBJ1-1; D gene ambiguous. CDR3 length: 13 amino acids. Germline V lookup: CDR1 PRHDT, CDR2 FYEKMQ (reference sequence). The V and J ends lost 3 bases and 8 bases respectively, with 13 bases between them. CDR3 in amino acids: CASSLQGRSEAFF. CDR3 sequence (DNA): TGTGCCAGCAGCTTGCAAGGGAGGTCAGAAGCTTTCTTT. Complete variable domain (other parts from reference TRBV13 and TRBJ1-1): AAGVIQSPRHLIKEKRETATLKCYPIPRHDTVYWYQQGPGQDPQFLISFYEKMQSDKGSIPDRFSAQQFSDYHSELNMSSLELGDSALYFCASSLQGRSEAFFGQGTRLTVV.

The chain carries TRBV28 and TRBJ1-3; 11 bases are a match to TRBD1. The junction had 8 bases not matched to a gene; V was cut back by 5 bases and J by 8 bases. The CDR3 sequence is 15 residues long. Looked up from germline, CDR1 is MDHEN and CDR2 is SYDVKM. CDR3 residues: CASSALGTGGYTIYF. CDR3 sequence (DNA): TGTGCCAGCAGTGCCCTCGGGACAGGGGGTTACACCATATATTTT.

V usage is TRBV14 and J usage is TRBJ1-2, with D unresolved. The germline CDR1 and CDR2 sequences are SGHDN and FVKESK. Trimming shortened V by 4 bases and J by 1 base, and 7 bases separated the two germline ends. The CDR3 runs 13 residues. The CDR3 DNA reads TGTGCCAGCAGCCCACTGATTAACTATGGCTACACCTTC. As protein: CASSPLINYGYTF.

V and J are TRBV7-5 and TRBJ2-3; whether TRBD2, the table's D call, matches the DNA was not checked. TRBV7-5 represents a pseudogene. The length of the CDR3 is 19 residues. CDR3 in amino acids: CARSLHRDYSYSSTDTQYF. The CDR3 DNA is TGTGCCAGAAGCCTACACCGGGACTACTCCTACTCTAGCACAGATACGCAGTATTTT.

This chain joins TRBV4-3 and TRBJ2-3, with 8 bases that match TRBD2. With 0 bases clipped from V and 0 bases from J, the junction kept 14 bases outside the gene matches. The germline gives CDR1 LGHNA, CDR2 YSLEER. CDR3 length: 20 residues. The CDR3 loop is CASSQDAASGGSTSTDTQYF. The CDR3 nucleotides are TGCGCCAGCAGCCAAGATGCAGCCAGCGGGGGATCAACTAGCACAGATACGCAGTATTTT.

The count of this clone is one. This chain joins TRBV7-2 and TRBJ1-6; no clear D gene. V gave up 9 bases and J gave up 9 bases, with 12 bases separating them. Germline CDR1 is SGHTA and CDR2 is FQGNSA. The CDR3 has 12 amino acids. This CDR3 is CASREYGSPLHF. The CDR3 region has the DNA TGTGCCAGTAGGGAGTATGGTTCACCCCTCCACTTT.

For the CDR3, the DNA is TGTGCCAGCTCACCTACGACAGGGGAGGAGACCCAGTACTTC. This codes for CASSPTTGEETQYF. J is TRBJ2-5 and V is TRBV18; 8 nucleotides match TRBD1. The CDR3 runs 14 residues. Trimming cost V 3 bases and J 5 bases; bases outside gene matches: 5. CDR1 and CDR2 from the germline V gene are KGHSH and LQKENI.

The genes are TRBV6-5 and TRBJ1-3; weak D call: TRBD1 (6 bases). Deletions cut 6 bases from V and 0 bases from J, with 9 bases between. Per germline, CDR1 MNHEY and CDR2 SVGAGI. The CDR3 totals 14 residues. DNA for the CDR3: TGTGCCAGCAGCCGGGACATCTCTGGAAACACCATATATTTT. Its translation: CASSRDISGNTIYF.

The rearrangement joins TRBV7-8 to TRBJ2-1, with 11 bases matching TRBD2. Germline V gene lookup returns CDR1 SGHVS and CDR2 FQNEAQ. The CDR3 extends over 15 amino acids. The ends lost 5 bases at V and 2 bases at J; junction bases unmatched: 2. Here the CDR3 reads CASSETSGAYNEQFF. CDR3 sequence (DNA): TGTGCCAGCAGCGAGACTAGCGGGGCCTACAATGAGCAGTTCTTC. The variable domain in full, with the rest retrieved from reference TRBV7-8 and TRBJ2-1, is GAGVSQSPRYKVAKRGQDVALRCDPISGHVSLFWYQQALGQGPEFLTYFQNEAQLDKSGLPSDRFFAERPEGSVSTLKIQRTQQEDSAVYLCASSETSGAYNEQFFGPGTRLTVL.

Regarding this clone: Within the sample, other DNA sequences also encode this same CDR3. The chain carries TRBV5-1 and TRBJ1-3; 7 nucleotides line up with TRBD1. V trimming: 0 bases; J trimming: 3 bases; junction bases outside the gene matches: 3. This CDR3 is 15 amino acids long. Germline lookup yields CDR1 SGHRS and CDR2 YFSETQ. The CDR3 DNA reads TGCGCCAGCAGCTTGGAGGGGGCGGGTGGAAACACCATATATTTT. Translation: CASSLEGAGGNTIYF.

The chain is built from TRBV4-3 and TRBJ1-2, with a tentative D call TRBD1 (5 bases). The ends were cut back, 3 bases at V and 2 bases at J, with 16 bases in the middle. Germline assignment: CDR1 LGHNA and CDR2 YSLEER. The CDR3 consists of 16 residues. In DNA, the CDR3 is TGCGCCAGCAGCCAGGACCGCGGGGGTCTGAACTATGGCTACACCTTC. Amino acid sequence: CASSQDRGGLNYGYTF.

V is TRBV28 and J is TRBJ2-7, with 7 bases identical to TRBD2. In germline, CDR1 is MDHEN, CDR2 SYDVKM. The length of the CDR3 is 11 residues. Germline trimming cut 5 bases from V and 12 bases from J; bases unmatched to any gene: 7. CDR3 coding DNA: TGTGCCAGCAGTAGAATCGGGGGGTTGTACTTC. Amino acids: CASSRIGGLYF.

This chain uses TRBV5-1 with TRBJ2-5; TRBD2 agrees at 8 bases. CDR3 length: 14 amino acids. Germline loops: CDR1 SGHRS, CDR2 YFSETQ. The V and J ends lost 3 bases and 2 bases, in that order; junction bases with no gene match: 3. This CDR3 is CASSSGGQQETQYF. CDR3 bases: TGCGCCAGCAGCTCGGGGGGGCAACAAGAGACCCAGTACTTC. The full variable domain, with the rest looked up from reference TRBV5-1 and TRBJ2-5, is KAGVTQTPRYLIKTRGQQVTLSCSPISGHRSVSWYQQTPGQGLQFLFEYFSETQRNKGNFPGRFSGRQFSNSRSEMNVSTLELGDSALYLCASSSGGQQETQYFGPGTRLLVL.

This rearrangement joins TRBV14 to TRBJ2-3; the match to TRBD2 covers 8 bases. Losses at the gene ends were 0 bases for V and 4 bases for J; bases not matched to a gene: 3. Germline V lookup: CDR1 SGHDN, CDR2 FVKESK. The CDR3 covers 15 residues. The CDR3 reads CASSQDGTRADTQYF. CDR3 coding DNA: TGTGCCAGCAGCCAAGATGGGACTAGAGCAGATACGCAGTATTTT.

The chain carries TRBV5-4 and TRBJ1-4, with D maybe TRBD1 (6 bases). Trimming took off 0 bases at V and 6 bases at J, with 12 bases between the two ends. This CDR3 comprises 15 residues. Germline CDR1 is SGHNT and CDR2 is YYREEE (reference sequence). In DNA, the CDR3 is TGTGCCAGCAGCTTGGCGAGGGGGTCCCATGAAAAACTGTTTTTT. Translation: CASSLARGSHEKLFF.

V is TRBV10-1 and J is TRBJ1-1, with 9 bases matching TRBD1. The CDR3 loop spans 12 amino acids. Germline assignment: CDR1 WNHNN and CDR2 SYGVQD (reference sequence). V was clipped by 5 bases and J by 12 bases; unmatched bases: 7. CDR3 region: CASSRDRVVTFF. The CDR3 nucleotides read TGCGCCAGCAGTAGGGACAGGGTGGTAACTTTCTTT.

This CDR3 is CASSGPGTGTIETQYF. The DNA of the CDR3 is TGCGCCAGCAGTGGACCCGGGACAGGGACCATCGAGACCCAGTACTTC. This chain uses TRBV10-1 with TRBJ2-5; 9 positions agree with TRBD1. This CDR3 comprises 16 residues. V lost 4 bases, J lost 5 bases, and 11 bases stayed unmatched. CDR1 and CDR2 (germline): WNHNN, SYGVQD (reference sequence).

CDR3 coding DNA: TGTGCCAGCAGCTTGAATACTAGCCCCGGGGAGCTGTTTTTT. Translating gives CASSLNTSPGELFF. The chain combines TRBV5-4 with TRBJ2-2; D may be TRBD2 (6 bases). The CDR3 covers 14 residues. V was cut by 1 base and J by 6 bases, with 10 bases left in between. Germline V lookup: CDR1 SGHNT, CDR2 YYREEE (reference sequence). Based on the CDR3 plus reference TRBV5-4 and TRBJ2-2, the full variable domain is ETGVTQSPTHLIKTRGQQVTLRCSSQSGHNTVSWYQQALGQGPQFIFQYYREEENGRGNFPPRFSGLQFPNYSSELNVNALELDDSALYLCASSLNTSPGELFFGEGSRLTVL.

The chain is built from TRBV6-1 and TRBJ1-6; TRBD1 is a possible D gene (6 bases). The germline gives CDR1 MNHNS, CDR2 SASEGT. V was trimmed by 3 bases and J by 10 bases, leaving 10 bases between them. The CDR3 runs to 13 residues. In nucleotides, the CDR3 is TGTGCCAGCAGTGAGCAGGGGAAATCACCCCTCCACTTT. Translated: CASSEQGKSPLHF.

The V gene is TRBV19, the J gene TRBJ1-3; TRBD1 aligns across 11 bases. The germline V gene encodes CDR1 LNHDA and CDR2 SQIVND (reference sequence). V gave up 9 bases and J gave up 2 bases; unmatched junction bases: 9. The CDR3 is made up of 16 amino acids. CDR3 sequence reads: CASGHGDRGTGNTIYF. In nucleotides, the CDR3 is TGTGCCAGCGGCCACGGGGACAGGGGGACTGGAAACACCATATATTTT.

V and J are TRBV19 and TRBJ2-3; 10 nucleotides agree with TRBD2. This CDR3 is 16 amino acids long. Germline CDR1 and CDR2: LNHDA and SQIVND (reference sequence). Trimming cost V 3 bases and J 5 bases; bases outside gene matches: 8. The CDR3 protein is CASSIGLAGEGDTQYF. As DNA, the CDR3 is TGTGCCAGTAGTATCGGGCTAGCGGGAGAGGGAGATACGCAGTATTTT.

The genes are TRBV5-1 and TRBJ2-5, with 8 bases fitting TRBD2. After removal of 4 bases from V and 2 bases from J, the junction contained 7 bases not matched to a gene. CDR3 size: 15 residues. Germline lookup yields CDR1 SGHRS and CDR2 YFSETQ. This chain's CDR3 is CASSLDGLAQETQYF. The CDR3 region has the DNA TGCGCCAGCAGCCTGGATGGACTAGCTCAAGAGACCCAGTACTTC.

The chain uses TRBV3-1 (or the pseudogene TRBV3-2) and TRBJ2-7; 10 nucleotides line up with TRBD2. Unmatched junction bases numbered 5, after V lost 2 bases and J lost 4 bases. Germline V gene sequence: CDR1 LGHDT, CDR2 YNNKEL (reference sequence). The CDR3 sequence is 15 residues long. This chain's CDR3 is CASSQTSGEFYEQYF. In DNA, the CDR3 is TGTGCCAGCAGCCAAACTAGCGGGGAGTTTTACGAGCAGTACTTC.

This clone showed up just a few times. Other nucleotide sequences from this sample produce the same CDR3. The V gene is TRBV19, the J gene TRBJ1-1; 7 positions match TRBD1. This CDR3 has 14 residues. Germline CDR1 is LNHDA and CDR2 is SQIVND (reference sequence). Trimming removed 5 bases from V and 2 bases from J; junction bases left unmatched: 5. As DNA, the CDR3 is TGTGCCAGTAGTGGCGGGACAGTTAACACTGAAGCTTTCTTT. Protein product: CASSGGTVNTEAFF.

This chain links TRBV13 with TRBJ2-1, with 12 bases fitting TRBD2. Losses at the gene ends were 4 bases for V and 5 bases for J; bases not matched to a gene: 9. Germline values: CDR1 PRHDT, CDR2 FYEKMQ (reference sequence). The CDR3 is 17 residues long. This chain's CDR3 is CASSSRPLAGGHNEQFF. The CDR3 nucleotides read TGTGCCAGCAGCTCAAGGCCACTAGCGGGAGGACACAATGAGCAGTTCTTC. Full variable domain (missing parts from reference TRBV13 and TRBJ2-1): AAGVIQSPRHLIKEKRETATLKCYPIPRHDTVYWYQQGPGQDPQFLISFYEKMQSDKGSIPDRFSAQQFSDYHSELNMSSLELGDSALYFCASSSRPLAGGHNEQFFGPGTRLTVL.

There are many counts of this clone. The CDR3 DNA reads as TGTGCCAGCAGCTATGGGACTAGCGGGGGCTACAATGAGCAGTTCTTC. As protein: CASSYGTSGGYNEQFF. This chain links TRBV7-8 with TRBJ2-1, with 14 bases matching TRBD2. The germline gives CDR1 SGHVS, CDR2 FQNEAQ. With V trimmed by 4 bases and J by 3 bases, 2 bases remained unmatched. CDR3 length: 16 amino acids.

The chain couples TRBV11-3 to TRBJ2-7; D perhaps matches TRBD2 (6 bases). Germline-derived CDR1 and CDR2 are SGHNT and YENEEA. V was clipped by 5 bases and J by 4 bases, with 18 bases between them. The CDR3 spans 15 residues. CDR3 amino acids: CASSPIGGFEYEQYF. The CDR3 DNA reads TGTGCCAGCAGCCCAATAGGAGGGTTTGAGTACGAGCAGTACTTC.